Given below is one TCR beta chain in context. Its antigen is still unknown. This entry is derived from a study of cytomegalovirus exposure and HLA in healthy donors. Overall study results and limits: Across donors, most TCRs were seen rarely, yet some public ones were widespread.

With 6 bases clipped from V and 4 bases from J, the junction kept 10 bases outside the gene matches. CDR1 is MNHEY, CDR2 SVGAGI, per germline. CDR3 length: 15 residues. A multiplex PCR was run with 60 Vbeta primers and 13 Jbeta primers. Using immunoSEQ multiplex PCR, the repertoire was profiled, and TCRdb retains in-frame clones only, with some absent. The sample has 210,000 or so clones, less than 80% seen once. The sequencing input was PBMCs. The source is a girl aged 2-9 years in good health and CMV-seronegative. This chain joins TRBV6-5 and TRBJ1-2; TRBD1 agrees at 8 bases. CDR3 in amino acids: CASSPTGQGAYGYTF. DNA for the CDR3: TGTGCCAGCAGCCCTACTGGACAGGGCGCCTATGGCTACACCTTC.